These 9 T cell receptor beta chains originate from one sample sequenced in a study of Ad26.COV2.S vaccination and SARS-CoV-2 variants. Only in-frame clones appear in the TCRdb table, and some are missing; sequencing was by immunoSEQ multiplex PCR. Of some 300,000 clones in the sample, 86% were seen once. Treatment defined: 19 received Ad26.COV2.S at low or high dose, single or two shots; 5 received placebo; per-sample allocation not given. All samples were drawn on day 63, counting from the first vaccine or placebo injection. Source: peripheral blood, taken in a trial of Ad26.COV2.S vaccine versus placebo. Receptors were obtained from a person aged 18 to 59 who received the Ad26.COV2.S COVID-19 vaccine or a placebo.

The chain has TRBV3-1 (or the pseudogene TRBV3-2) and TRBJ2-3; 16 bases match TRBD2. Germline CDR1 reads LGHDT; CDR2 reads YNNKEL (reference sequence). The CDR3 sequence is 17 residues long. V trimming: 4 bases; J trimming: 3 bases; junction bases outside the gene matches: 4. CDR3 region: CASSRGLAGGRTDTQYF. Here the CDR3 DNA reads TGTGCCAGCAGCCGGGGACTAGCGGGGGGGCGTACAGATACGCAGTATTTT.

CDR3 loop: CASSPGQLGLGEQYF. CDR3 in DNA: TGTGCCAGCAGCCCAGGACAGTTGGGCCTAGGCGAGCAGTACTTC. V usage is TRBV5-6 and J usage is TRBJ2-7; possibly TRBD1 for D (6 bases). Germline values: CDR1 SGHDT, CDR2 YYEEEE. The CDR3 runs to 15 residues. V lost 4 bases and J lost 6, with 20 bases in between.

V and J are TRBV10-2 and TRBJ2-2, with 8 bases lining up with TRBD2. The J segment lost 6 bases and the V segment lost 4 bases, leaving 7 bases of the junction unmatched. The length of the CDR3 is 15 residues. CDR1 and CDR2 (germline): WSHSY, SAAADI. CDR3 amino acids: CASSAWTSMSGELFF. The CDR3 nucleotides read TGCGCCAGCAGTGCATGGACTAGCATGTCCGGGGAGCTGTTTTTT.

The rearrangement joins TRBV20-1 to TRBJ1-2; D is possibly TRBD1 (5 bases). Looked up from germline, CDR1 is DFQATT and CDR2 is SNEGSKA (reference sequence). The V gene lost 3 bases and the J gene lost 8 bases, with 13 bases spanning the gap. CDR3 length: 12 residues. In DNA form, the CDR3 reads TGCAGTGCTAGTCAGGGTTTGGACGGCTACACCTTC. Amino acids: CSASQGLDGYTF.

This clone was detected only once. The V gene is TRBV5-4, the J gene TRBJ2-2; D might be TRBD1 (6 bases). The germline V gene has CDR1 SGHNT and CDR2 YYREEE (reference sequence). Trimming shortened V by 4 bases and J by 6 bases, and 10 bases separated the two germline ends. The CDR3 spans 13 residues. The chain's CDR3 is CASSHRVPGELFF. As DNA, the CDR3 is TGTGCCAGCAGCCACAGGGTCCCCGGGGAGCTGTTTTTT.

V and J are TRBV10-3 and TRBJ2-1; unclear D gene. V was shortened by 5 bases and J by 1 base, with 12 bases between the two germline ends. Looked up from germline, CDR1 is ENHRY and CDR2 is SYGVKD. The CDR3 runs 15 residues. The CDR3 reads CAISRTKGSYNEQFF. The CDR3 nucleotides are TGTGCCATCAGTCGAACTAAGGGTTCCTACAATGAGCAGTTCTTC.

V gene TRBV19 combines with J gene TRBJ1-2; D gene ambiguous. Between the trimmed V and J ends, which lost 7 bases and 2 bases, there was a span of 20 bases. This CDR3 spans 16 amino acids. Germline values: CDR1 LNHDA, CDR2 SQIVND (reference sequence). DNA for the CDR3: TGTGCCAGTACTCCCGGGAAGGGCGGATACAACTATGGCTACACCTTC. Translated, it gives CASTPGKGGYNYGYTF. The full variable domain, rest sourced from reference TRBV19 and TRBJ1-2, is DGGITQSPKYLFRKEGQNVTLSCEQNLNHDAMYWYRQDPGQGLRLIYYSQIVNDFQKGDIAEGYSVSREKKESFPLTVTSAQKNPTAFYLCASTPGKGGYNYGYTFGSGTRLTVV.

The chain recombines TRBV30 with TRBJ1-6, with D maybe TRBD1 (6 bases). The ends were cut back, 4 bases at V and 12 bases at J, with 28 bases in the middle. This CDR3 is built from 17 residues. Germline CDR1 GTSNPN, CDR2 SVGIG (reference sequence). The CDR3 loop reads CAWTLNEGGTFYGPLHF. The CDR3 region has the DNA TGTGCCTGGACCTTAAACGAGGGGGGAACCTTCTACGGACCCCTCCACTTT.

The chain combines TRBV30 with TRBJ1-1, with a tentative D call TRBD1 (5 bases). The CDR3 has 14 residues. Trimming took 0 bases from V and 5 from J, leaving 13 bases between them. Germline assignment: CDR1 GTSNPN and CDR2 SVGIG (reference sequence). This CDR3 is CAWSVTGARTEAFF. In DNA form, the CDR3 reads TGTGCCTGGAGTGTTACCGGGGCCAGGACTGAAGCTTTCTTT. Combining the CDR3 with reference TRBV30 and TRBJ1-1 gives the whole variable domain SQTIHQWPATLVQPVGSPLSLECTVEGTSNPNLYWYRQAAGRGLQLLFYSVGIGQISSEVPQNLSASRPQDRQFILSSKKLLLSDSGFYLCAWSVTGARTEAFFGQGTRLTVV.